The 26 T cell receptor beta chains below come from one sample, sequenced in a study of identical twins. TCRdb called the 5' RACE reads again in MiXCR, with one record for every CDR3 protein. The data show 400,000 to 550,000 distinct CDR3 sequences, around 24% seen once. The sample was also reused in another study, on T cells expressing NK-cell markers.

The sequenced material came from CD4+ T cells sorted from blood. These receptors originate from a woman between 18 and 29 years old in good health.

The CDR3 loop reads CSAPTGFGGYTF. DNA for the CDR3: TGCAGTGCACCGACAGGGTTTGGTGGCTACACCTTC. The V call is TRBV20-1, the J call TRBJ1-2, with 7 bases fitting TRBD1. The junction had 8 bases not matched to a gene; V was cut back by 6 bases and J by 7 bases. The CDR3 totals 12 residues. The germline gives CDR1 DFQATT, CDR2 SNEGSKA (reference sequence).

This chain uses TRBV5-5 with TRBJ2-7; perhaps TRBD1 as D (5 bases). Germline lookup yields CDR1 SGHKS and CDR2 YYEKEE (reference sequence). With 4 bases removed from V and 0 bases from J, the gap between germline ends came to 14 bases. The CDR3 runs to 15 residues. The CDR3 sequence: CASSPTVRDSYEQYF. The CDR3 DNA reads as TGTGCCAGCAGCCCGACAGTGCGAGACTCCTACGAGCAGTACTTC.

This chain connects TRBV28 to TRBJ2-2, with 10 bases lining up with TRBD2. Germline-derived CDR1 and CDR2 are MDHEN and SYDVKM. Trimming at V came to 4 bases and at J to 4 bases, leaving 6 bases not matched to a gene. The CDR3 extends over 16 amino acids. The CDR3 DNA follows: TGTGCCAGCAGTTACCAAGCGGGAGGGGGCACCGGGGAGCTGTTTTTT. Protein: CASSYQAGGGTGELFF.

This chain connects TRBV19 to TRBJ2-1; the D gene is possibly TRBD2 (6 bases). Germline lookup yields CDR1 LNHDA and CDR2 SQIVND (reference sequence). The CDR3 is 15 residues long. V was cut by 4 bases and J by 4 bases, with 14 bases left in between. The CDR3 DNA sequence: TGTGCCAGTAGTAGACGGGCCAGCGGGTACAATGAGCAGTTCTTC. It codes for CASSRRASGYNEQFF. The whole variable domain, filled in from reference TRBV19 and TRBJ2-1, reads DGGITQSPKYLFRKEGQNVTLSCEQNLNHDAMYWYRQDPGQGLRLIYYSQIVNDFQKGDIAEGYSVSREKKESFPLTVTSAQKNPTAFYLCASSRRASGYNEQFFGPGTRLTVL.

The chain carries TRBV10-3 and TRBJ2-7, with 13 nucleotides matching TRBD2. The trim removed 11 bases at V and 4 bases at J, leaving 11 bases unmatched. Germline assignment: CDR1 ENHRY and CDR2 SYGVKD. The CDR3 is 15 amino acids. CDR3 nucleotide sequence: TGTGCCTTCGGGACTAGCGGGGCAGGGGTTTACGAGCAGTACTTC. It codes for CAFGTSGAGVYEQYF.

This clonotype was picked up a small number of times. The V gene is TRBV10-3, the J gene TRBJ2-7; no definite D call. This CDR3 spans 13 amino acids. Germline V lookup: CDR1 ENHRY, CDR2 SYGVKD. V lost 2 bases and J lost 4, with 9 bases in between. CDR3 sequence (DNA): TGTGCCATCAGTGAGGTAGTTTTTTACGAGCAGTACTTC. It translates to CAISEVVFYEQYF.

The rearrangement joins TRBV7-9 to TRBJ2-5; 12 nucleotides match TRBD1. The junction had 11 bases not matched to a gene; V was cut back by 10 bases and J by 5 bases. Germline V gene data show CDR1 as SEHNR and CDR2 as FQNEAQ (reference sequence). The CDR3 totals 15 residues. CDR3 bases: TGTGCCACCACGGGACAGGGGGCTTTAATTGAGACCCAGTACTTC. Protein product: CATTGQGALIETQYF.

This clonotype was detected ten times or more. This chain links TRBV6-1 with TRBJ1-3; 8 nucleotides line up with TRBD1. J lost 4 bases, V lost 7 bases, and 3 bases had no gene match. There are 13 residues in the CDR3. Germline V lookup: CDR1 MNHNS, CDR2 SASEGT. The CDR3 reads CASKRTGGNTIYF. Here the CDR3 DNA reads TGTGCCAGCAAGAGGACAGGGGGAAACACCATATATTTT.

This sequence joins TRBV11-2 and TRBJ2-1, with TRBD2 identical over 10 bases. V was clipped by 4 bases and J by 9 bases; unmatched bases: 9. CDR1 is SGHAT, CDR2 FQNNGV, per germline. CDR3 length equals 15 residues. As DNA, the CDR3 is TGTGCCAGCAGCTCATTTGGGACTAGCGCGCTTGAGCAGTTCTTC. Translating it yields CASSSFGTSALEQFF.

This sequence joins TRBV7-9 and TRBJ2-3; D gene unclear. Trimming took off 5 bases at V and 6 bases at J, with 6 bases between the two ends. The germline V gene encodes CDR1 SEHNR and CDR2 FQNEAQ (reference sequence). The CDR3 totals 11 residues. The CDR3 DNA reads as TGTGCCAGCAGCAATGGTGATACGCAGTATTTT. As protein: CASSNGDTQYF.

The chain links TRBV5-6 to TRBJ1-2; 8 bases are a match to TRBD1. CDR1 SGHDT and CDR2 YYEEEE come from the germline V gene. The length of the CDR3 is 15 residues. V shed 0 bases and J 7 bases; nucleotides not matched to a gene: 8. The CDR3 region has the DNA TGTGCCAGCAGCTTGGGTCCCGGGACAGGCCGTGGCTACACCTTC. It is translated as CASSLGPGTGRGYTF.

This clonotype was observed a few times. The chain recombines TRBV4-1 with TRBJ2-1; tentatively, D is TRBD1 (5 bases). The CDR3 sequence is 16 residues long. The V end was cut by 0 bases, the J end by 3 bases, with 12 bases between. Germline lookup yields CDR1 MGHRA and CDR2 YSYEKL. The CDR3 DNA is TGCGCCAGCAGCCAAGAACAGGAGTCGGGCTACAATGAGCAGTTCTTC. Translated, it gives CASSQEQESGYNEQFF.

Only one count was recorded for this clonotype. V gene TRBV12-3 or TRBV12-4 combines with J gene TRBJ2-5; D possibly matches TRBD1 or TRBD2 (5 bases each). V was shortened by 5 bases and J by 2 bases, with 18 bases between the two germline ends. The CDR3 covers 16 residues. Written as DNA, the CDR3 is TGTGCCAGCAGTCTCTACCTTTGGGGGTCTCAAGAGACCCAGTACTTC. Protein sequence: CASSLYLWGSQETQYF.

The CDR3 DNA sequence: TGTGCCAGCAGCCGGGGGGGGGCGCAAGACATTCAGTACTTC. Its translation is CASSRGGAQDIQYF. The chain uses TRBV27 and TRBJ2-4; TRBD2 agrees at 8 bases. The CDR3 spans 14 residues. V lost 6 bases to trimming and J lost 8 bases; unmatched junction nucleotides: 9. Germline CDR1 is MNHEY and CDR2 is SMNVEV (reference sequence).

J is TRBJ2-5 and V is TRBV10-3, with no clear D. Trimming removed 4 bases from V and 5 bases from J, with 11 bases in between. CDR1 and CDR2 from the germline V gene are ENHRY and SYGVKD. This CDR3 is 13 amino acids long. The CDR3 region is CAISGTLGETQYF. For the CDR3, the DNA is TGTGCCATCAGTGGCACCTTAGGGGAGACCCAGTACTTC.

V and J are TRBV6-5 and TRBJ2-7; D ambiguous. V lost 8 bases, J lost 2 bases, and 10 bases lay in between. This CDR3 comprises 12 residues. Germline V gene sequence: CDR1 MNHEY, CDR2 SVGAGI. CDR3 sequence (DNA): TGTGCCAGCCGGCAAGGTCCCTACGAGCAGTACTTC. Encoded protein: CASRQGPYEQYF.

This clonotype was seen more than once but under ten times. The chain uses TRBV29-1 and TRBJ2-7; possible D gene TRBD1, 6 bases. The CDR3 loop spans 11 amino acids. V lost 6 bases to trimming and J lost 7 bases, with 13 bases between them. From germline, CDR1 is SQVTM and CDR2 ANQGSEA. CDR3 coding DNA: TGCAGCGTCCGGGACAACTGGGAGCAGTACTTC. Encoded protein: CSVRDNWEQYF.

The chain links TRBV3-1 to TRBJ2-5; TRBD1 matches at 10 bases. The CDR3 extends over 16 amino acids. The V gene end was trimmed by 1 base and the J gene end by 3 bases; junction bases not matched to a gene: 5. Looked up from germline, CDR1 is LGHDT and CDR2 is YNNKEL (reference sequence). The CDR3 is CASSQGPTGGKETQYF. In DNA form, the CDR3 reads TGTGCCAGCAGCCAAGGGCCGACAGGGGGCAAAGAGACCCAGTACTTC.

This chain joins TRBV4-2 and TRBJ2-3, with 7 positions matching TRBD2. With V trimmed by 1 base and J by 3 bases, 4 bases remained unmatched. This CDR3 has 15 residues. The germline V gene has CDR1 LGHNA and CDR2 YNFKEQ. DNA for the CDR3: TGTGCCAGCAGCCAAGCGGGAGGAGTGACAGATACGCAGTATTTT. Protein: CASSQAGGVTDTQYF.

The chain has TRBV12-3 or TRBV12-4 and TRBJ1-1; a weak D match, TRBD1 (5 bases). V dropped 1 base and J dropped 8 bases, with 14 bases sitting between them. This CDR3 spans 14 amino acids. The CDR3 loop reads CASSLVGGTAEAFF. The CDR3 DNA sequence: TGTGCCAGCAGTTTAGTCGGAGGGACGGCGGAAGCTTTCTTT.

This clonotype was found a few times. The chain carries TRBV9 and TRBJ2-6; TRBD2 matches 15 bases. The trim removed 4 bases at V and 0 bases at J, leaving 8 bases unmatched. Germline values: CDR1 SGDLS, CDR2 YYNGEE. The CDR3 runs to 20 residues. The CDR3 nucleotides read TGTGCCAGCAGCCCCGGGACTAGCGGGAGGTTAGTCTCTGGGGCCAACGTCCTGACTTTC. It is translated as CASSPGTSGRLVSGANVLTF.

This clonotype was seen a handful of times. The rearrangement uses TRBV20-1 and TRBJ2-1; D remains unclear. The CDR3 covers 13 residues. In germline, CDR1 is DFQATT, CDR2 SNEGSKA (reference sequence). Deletions cut 5 bases from V and 5 bases from J, with 13 bases between. CDR3 sequence (DNA): TGCAGTGCTCAATTAGCTCGGGACAATGAGCAGTTCTTC. Amino acid sequence: CSAQLARDNEQFF.

This clonotype appeared a few times. J is TRBJ1-1 and V is TRBV3-1; tentatively, D is TRBD1 (5 bases). Germline values: CDR1 LGHDT, CDR2 YNNKEL (reference sequence). Trimming left V 1 base short and J 4 bases short, with 19 bases between. CDR3 length equals 17 residues. CDR3 bases: TGTGCCAGCAGCCAAGGGGTCCAGGGAGTGATATTCACTGAAGCTTTCTTT. Translating gives CASSQGVQGVIFTEAFF.

This sequence joins TRBV12-3 or TRBV12-4 and TRBJ2-7; 8 bases fit TRBD1. The length of the CDR3 is 15 residues. V shed 6 bases, J shed 2 bases, and the junction held 9 bases outside the gene matches. The CDR3 region has the DNA TGTGCCAGCAGGGCTCAGACAGGGGAGGCCTACGAGCAGTACTTC. It encodes CASRAQTGEAYEQYF.

This clonotype was detected only once. The V and J genes are TRBV13 and TRBJ2-7; TRBD2 aligns across 7 bases. Unmatched junction bases numbered 5, after V lost 0 bases and J lost 0 bases. Germline values: CDR1 PRHDT, CDR2 FYEKMQ (reference sequence). This CDR3 is 16 amino acids long. The CDR3 coding sequence is TGTGCCAGCAGCTTAGGCATAGCGGGCCCCTCCTACGAGCAGTACTTC. This translates into CASSLGIAGPSYEQYF.

This clonotype was observed a handful of times. The chain is built from TRBV29-1 and TRBJ1-1; TRBD1 is a possible D gene (5 bases). There are 10 residues in the CDR3. Trimming took 7 bases from V and 4 from J, leaving 7 bases between them. Germline loops: CDR1 SQVTM, CDR2 ANQGSEA. CDR3 amino acids: CSARVTEAFF. DNA for the CDR3: TGCAGCGCCAGGGTCACTGAAGCTTTCTTT.